This T cell receptor beta chain is from a study of blood T cell repertoires in COVID-19 (dated by TCRdb to the early 2020s). The study in broad terms: Samples from collaborators originated in the United States, Italy and Spain and spanned both the acute and convalescent phases of COVID-19. The material from the prospective study consisted of cDNA or gDNA derived from T cells, B-cell-depleted T cells, or PBMCs. Deeply sampled blood TCRbeta repertoires from subjects exposed to, actively infected with, or recovered from COVID-19 were included in the dataset. The repertoires were released in a freely available public database intended as a resource for research on the immune response to SARS-CoV-2. The samples were drawn from two sources: the first 160 participants of the ongoing ImmuneRACE study, and over 950 subjects contributed by 6 global collaborators. Nearly every sample came with metadata listing a de-identified subject ID, COVID-19 status, age in years and sex. Where HLA class I and class II types were available, the types were taken from metadata supplied by the sample provider, not from assay-based typing.

The study at large found these results: The quantity of clinical and demographic metadata differed by source and by participant and was supplied without curation.

Collaborating institutions collected whole blood in K2EDTA tubes following their own protocols. For TCRbeta analysis, collaborators shipped samples in one of three forms: frozen whole blood, isolated PBMCs, or DNA extracted from either of those sample types. TCRbeta CDR3 regions were amplified from genomic DNA by means of the immunoSEQ Assay, a bias-controlled multiplex PCR. Per the authors' processing: Within the assay, amplification of reference gene primers was used to estimate how many nucleated cells each sample contained. To quantify the absolute abundance of each unique TCRbeta CDR3 rearrangement, sequence reads were collapsed and filtered. For each sample, productive Simpson clonality was calculated as the square root of Simpson's diversity index over productive rearrangements. TCRdb stores this immuneACCESS table with in-frame sequences only. Part of the clones is absent; in the studies checked, under half of the shortfall reflects unresolved V genes, and no reason is known for the rest. The DNA gave D and trimming, while V, J and clone size come from that table. The sample contains around 150,000 clones, approximately 80% of them found a single time. In total, the top ten clones hold around 2.2% of the sample.

Note on this clone: The specificity of this receptor is unknown. One base away there is no much larger clone; base qualities are not given.

The CDR3 sequence holds 15 residues, the cysteine and phenylalanine included. The entry retains the CDR3 DNA only, 45 bases that are in frame from base 1. The germline V gene yields MNHEY for CDR1 and SVGAGI for CDR2. V lost 8 bases and J lost 9 bases, and the count of bases not matched to a germline gene is 10. What was sequenced was peripheral blood. This receptor was identified in a man aged 65 to 79 with acute or convalescent COVID-19. The chain is encoded by TRBV6-5 joined to TRBJ1-6, with 10 bases in between that match TRBD1. The DNA sequence reads TGTGCCAGCGGACGCCCGGGACAGGGGAGTTCACCCCTCCACTTT. Its protein reads: CASGRPGQGSSPLHF.